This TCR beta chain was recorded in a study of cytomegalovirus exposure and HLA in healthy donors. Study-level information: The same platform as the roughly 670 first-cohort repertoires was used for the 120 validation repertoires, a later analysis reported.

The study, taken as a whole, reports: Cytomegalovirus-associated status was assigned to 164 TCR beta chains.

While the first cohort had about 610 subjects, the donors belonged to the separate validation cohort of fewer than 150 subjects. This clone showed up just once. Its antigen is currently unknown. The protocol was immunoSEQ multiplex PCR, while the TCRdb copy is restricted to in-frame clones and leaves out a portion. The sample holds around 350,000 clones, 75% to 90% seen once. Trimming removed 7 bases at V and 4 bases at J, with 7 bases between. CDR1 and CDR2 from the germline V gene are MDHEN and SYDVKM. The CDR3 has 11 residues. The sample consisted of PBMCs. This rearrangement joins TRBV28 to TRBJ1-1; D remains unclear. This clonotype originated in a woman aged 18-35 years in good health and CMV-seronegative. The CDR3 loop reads CASIGSTEAFF. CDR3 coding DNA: TGTGCCAGCATAGGGAGCACTGAAGCTTTCTTT.